This T cell receptor (beta chain) was recorded in a study of early T cells in non-severe SARS-CoV-2 infection. General study points: Using VDJdb, the matching emphasized anti-spike CD8 responses while missing private and CD4 specificities.

TCRdb used MiXCR to reprocess the 5' RACE reads, holding one entry per CDR3 protein. This sample carries roughly 83,000 distinct CDR3 sequences, 12% of them seen once, and the ten largest clones take approximately 4%. With respect to this clonotype: Its cognate antigen is unknown.

Trimming took off 3 bases at V and 2 bases at J, with 13 bases between the two ends. The CDR3 loop spans 15 amino acids. In germline, CDR1 is PRHDT, CDR2 FYEKMQ (reference sequence). The sequencing here drew on whole blood, taken at baseline. The TCR originated in an adult who was a healthcare worker with PCR-confirmed SARS-CoV-2 infection or an uninfected control (not recorded which). The chain links TRBV13 to TRBJ2-5, with D perhaps matching TRBD2 (6 bases). This CDR3 reads CASSFLGLPQETQYF. DNA of the CDR3: TGTGCCAGCAGCTTCCTTGGACTACCTCAAGAGACCCAGTACTTC.